Listed below are T cell receptor beta chains from one sample, sequenced in a study of T-cell reconstitution after alpha-beta-depleted transplantation in children. Using its own MiXCR run on the PCR reads, TCRdb lists one record per CDR3 protein. Of approximately 220,000 distinct CDR3 sequences detected, under 20% appear once; the ten largest clones hold 43%. Here the sequenced sample was PBMCs, mostly from graft donor cells, taken 360 days after TCRalphabeta/CD19-depleted stem cell transplant. The source is a male patient aged 2 to 10 who had a stem cell transplant for acute lymphoblastic leukemia, so the T cells may come from the graft donor. The CDR3 runs from the conserved cysteine through the conserved F or W. The D gene is left open where the match is weak. Only some rows state a clone size, as once, few, many or a class for expanded clones.

NA	NA	TRBV7-2	TRBJ2-2	CASSLGWANTGELFF	TGTGCCAGCAGCTTAGGGTGGGCGAACACCGGGGAGCTGTTTTTT
TRBD2	few	TRBV20-1	TRBJ2-5	CSARDGPELAGEGETQYF	TGCAGTGCTAGAGATGGCCCGGAACTAGCGGGGGAGGGAGAGACCCAGTACTTC
TRBD2	few	TRBV29-1	TRBJ2-5	CSVQPRLAGLADQETQYF	TGCAGCGTTCAACCACGCCTAGCGGGACTAGCAGACCAAGAGACCCAGTACTTC
NA	few	TRBV27	TRBJ2-7	CASSPSLGGVSYEQYF	TGTGCCAGCAGCCCTAGCCTGGGGGGAGTGTCCTACGAGCAGTACTTC
TRBD2	NA	TRBV19	TRBJ2-5	CASSGLAGEQETQYF	TGTGCCAGTAGTGGCCTAGCGGGGGAGCAAGAGACCCAGTACTTC
NA	few	TRBV29-1	TRBJ2-1	CSVEDRAYNEQFF	TGCAGCGTTGAAGATCGGGCCTACAATGAGCAGTTCTTC
NA	few	TRBV4-2	TRBJ2-7	CASSQGQVNEQYF	TGTGCCAGCAGCCAAGGACAGGTGAACGAGCAGTACTTC
TRBD2	few	TRBV12-3/TRBV12-4	TRBJ2-3	CASSPTSGGVDTQYF	TGTGCCAGCAGCCCGACTAGCGGGGGGGTGGATACGCAGTATTTT
TRBD1	many	TRBV5-1	TRBJ1-1	CASTTGGMNTEAFF	TGCGCCAGCACGACAGGGGGCATGAACACTGAAGCTTTCTTT
NA	NA	TRBV20-1	TRBJ2-5	CSLNSGLETQYF	TGCAGTCTGAACTCGGGTTTGGAGACCCAGTACTTC
NA	few	TRBV20-1	TRBJ1-1	CSADKTGINTEAFF	TGCAGTGCTGACAAGACAGGCATTAACACTGAAGCTTTCTTT
NA	NA	TRBV6-5	TRBJ1-2	CASSYSRRQGQFYGYTF	TGTGCCAGCAGTTACTCGAGGCGGCAGGGCCAATTCTATGGCTACACCTTC
NA	few	TRBV5-1	TRBJ2-1	CASSLYPDPGNNEQFF	TGCGCCAGCAGCTTGTACCCTGATCCTGGGAACAATGAGCAGTTCTTC
NA	once	TRBV27	TRBJ2-7	CASSFWGRSYF	TGTGCCAGCAGTTTTTGGGGTCGGTCGTATTTC
TRBD2	few	TRBV5-1	TRBJ2-2	CASSWVLAGVAGELFF	TGCGCCAGCAGCTGGGTACTAGCGGGGGTTGCCGGGGAGCTGTTTTTT
NA	NA	TRBV20-1	TRBJ2-7	CSAPGTSHSPHEQYF	TGCAGTGCCCCTGGGACAAGTCATAGCCCCCACGAGCAGTACTTC
NA	many	TRBV12-3/TRBV12-4	TRBJ2-3	CASSFSGAGDTQYF	TGTGCCAGCAGTTTTTCCGGGGCGGGAGATACGCAGTATTTT
NA	NA	TRBV2	TRBJ2-7	CASSVQDDYEQYF	TGTGCCAGCAGTGTACAGGACGACTACGAGCAGTACTTC
TRBD1	NA	TRBV19	TRBJ1-6	CASDRAGNSPLHF	TGTGCCAGCGACAGGGCGGGAAATTCACCCCTCCACTTT
TRBD1	few	TRBV19	TRBJ2-6	CASSIQGASGANVLTF	TGTGCCAGTAGTATCCAGGGGGCGTCTGGGGCCAACGTCCTGACTTTC
NA	few	TRBV10-3	TRBJ2-1	CATDGTFRPIDEQFF	TGTGCCACCGACGGCACCTTCCGACCAATCGATGAGCAGTTCTTC
NA	few	TRBV29-1	TRBJ1-5	CSVEFGGNQPQHF	TGCAGCGTTGAATTCGGCGGCAATCAGCCCCAGCATTTT
NA	few	TRBV7-6	TRBJ1-1	CASGGPVATVGQAFF	TGTGCCAGCGGGGGGCCAGTTGCCACGGTGGGTCAAGCTTTCTTT
TRBD2	few	TRBV6-1	TRBJ2-7	CASSVSGGPVNEQYF	TGTGCCAGCAGTGTCAGCGGGGGGCCAGTAAACGAGCAGTACTTC
NA	NA	TRBV7-9	TRBJ1-2	CASSWAGDAGYTF	TGTGCCAGCAGCTGGGCAGGGGACGCTGGCTACACCTTC
TRBD1	NA	TRBV20-1	TRBJ2-5	CCASRWGQGGLGETQYF	TGCTGCGCTAGCCGATGGGGACAGGGAGGATTGGGAGAGACCCAGTACTTC
TRBD2	few	TRBV4-2	TRBJ2-2	CASSQGLAGGLNTGELFF	TGTGCCAGCAGCCAAGGTCTAGCGGGAGGCCTGAACACCGGGGAGCTGTTTTTT
NA	few	TRBV15	TRBJ1-2	CATSRRQASYGYTF	TGTGCCACCAGCAGAAGACAGGCTAGCTATGGCTACACCTTC
NA	NA	TRBV15	TRBJ2-3	CATSRDGHGPGEDTQYF	TGTGCCACCAGCAGAGATGGTCATGGGCCGGGTGAAGATACGCAGTATTTT
NA	few	TRBV7-8	TRBJ2-6	CASSLVLPAKVISGANVLTF	TGTGCCAGCAGCTTAGTCTTACCTGCGAAAGTTATCTCTGGGGCCAACGTCCTGACTTTC
NA	few	TRBV2	TRBJ2-2	CASSASGGGGTGELFF	TGTGCCAGCAGTGCAAGCGGAGGGGGCGGCACCGGGGAGCTGTTTTTT
TRBD2	NA	TRBV15	TRBJ2-2	CATSATSGTSGGELFF	TGTGCCACCAGCGCGACTAGCGGCACCTCGGGCGGGGAGCTGTTTTTT
NA	NA	TRBV6-2/TRBV6-3	TRBJ2-3	CASYSGSTDTQYF	TGTGCCAGCTACTCAGGAAGCACAGATACGCAGTATTTT
TRBD1	few	TRBV2	TRBJ2-7	CANWDRVTHEQYF	TGTGCCAACTGGGACAGGGTGACCCACGAGCAGTACTTC
NA	NA	TRBV4-3	TRBJ2-1	CASSSLGGGVEQFF	TGCGCCAGCAGCTCCTTAGGCGGGGGCGTTGAGCAGTTCTTC
TRBD1	NA	TRBV20-1	TRBJ2-2	CSAPVGTGGIGELFF	TGCAGTGCCCCCGTGGGGACAGGGGGAATCGGGGAGCTGTTTTTT
NA	many	TRBV29-1	TRBJ2-7	CSVEVSAYEQYF	TGCAGCGTTGAAGTATCCGCCTACGAGCAGTACTTC
NA	few	TRBV4-3	TRBJ2-6	CASSQDSVTTSGANVLTF	TGCGCCAGCAGCCAAGATAGTGTAACAACCTCTGGGGCCAACGTCCTGACTTTC
TRBD1	NA	TRBV5-4	TRBJ2-2	CASSSQGRNTGELFF	TGTGCCAGCAGCTCACAGGGGCGGAACACCGGGGAGCTGTTTTTT
TRBD2	NA	TRBV29-1	TRBJ2-1	CSVEDLLTSGGFGIFF	TGCAGCGTTGAAGATCTTCTGACTAGCGGGGGATTCGGGATTTTCTTC
NA	many	TRBV9	TRBJ2-1	CASSVGGWIAGGFQYNEQFF	TGTGCCAGCAGCGTAGGGGGCTGGATAGCTGGGGGTTTTCAGTACAATGAGCAGTTCTTC
TRBD1	NA	TRBV7-9	TRBJ2-7	CASSLLGQVRSYEQYF	TGTGCCAGCAGCTTACTGGGACAGGTCCGATCCTACGAGCAGTACTTC
TRBD2	few	TRBV27	TRBJ2-3	CASSVGLADTQYF	TGTGCCAGCAGTGTCGGACTAGCGGATACGCAGTATTTT
NA	few	TRBV5-1	TRBJ2-6	CASSLAGGPNVLTF	TGCGCCAGCAGCTTGGCGGGTGGGCCCAACGTCCTGACTTTC
NA	NA	TRBV25-1	TRBJ2-6	CASSEEAGYSGANVLTF	TGTGCCAGCAGTGAAGAAGCAGGGTACTCTGGGGCCAACGTCCTGACTTTC
NA	NA	TRBV28	TRBJ2-7	CATSVHEQYF	TGTGCCACCAGCGTCCACGAGCAGTACTTC
TRBD1	NA	TRBV5-6	TRBJ1-1	CASSSRDRGIRNTEAFF	TGTGCCAGCAGCTCCAGAGACAGGGGGATTCGGAACACTGAAGCTTTCTTT
NA	NA	TRBV7-2	TRBJ2-7	CASSLQPSYEQYF	TGTGCCAGCAGCTTACAACCTAGCTACGAGCAGTACTTC
TRBD2	many	TRBV20-1	TRBJ2-1	CTASGGRAAYNEQFF	TGCACCGCCTCTGGCGGGAGGGCGGCATACAATGAGCAGTTCTTC
TRBD1	few	TRBV12-3/TRBV12-4	TRBJ2-3	CASKQGAELSTQYF	TGTGCCAGCAAGCAGGGGGCGGAACTGAGTACGCAGTATTTT
NA	few	TRBV2	TRBJ1-4	CASRGGNNEKLFF	TGTGCCAGCAGAGGGGGAAATAATGAAAAACTGTTTTTT
NA	few	TRBV20-1	TRBJ2-7	CSATHSLYEQYF	TGCAGTGCTACTCACAGCCTCTACGAGCAGTACTTC
NA	NA	TRBV4-3	TRBJ2-1	CASSPMGVSYNEQFF	TGCGCCAGCAGCCCAATGGGAGTCTCCTACAATGAGCAGTTCTTC
TRBD1	many	TRBV10-3	TRBJ1-1	CAIRNPGQGISTEAFF	TGTGCCATCAGGAATCCGGGACAGGGTATTAGTACTGAAGCTTTCTTT
NA	few	TRBV6-2/TRBV6-3	TRBJ2-2	CASSLTRGNTGELFF	TGTGCCAGCAGCCTTACTAGGGGGAACACCGGGGAGCTGTTTTTT
NA	few	TRBV7-6	TRBJ1-2	CASSSAPGRSINGYTF	TGTGCCAGCAGCAGCGCCCCGGGACGTAGTATAAACGGCTACACCTTC
NA	many	TRBV12-3/TRBV12-4	TRBJ1-5	CASRIIQGPGLGNQPQHF	TGTGCCAGCAGAATAATACAGGGCCCAGGACTGGGCAATCAGCCCCAGCATTTT
TRBD2	few	TRBV9	TRBJ2-7	CASSPRLAGGDYEQYF	TGTGCCAGCAGCCCGAGACTAGCGGGGGGGGACTACGAGCAGTACTTC
NA	NA	TRBV27	TRBJ1-2	CASSLGGGAGGYTF	TGTGCCAGCAGTTTGGGGGGTGGTGCGGGAGGCTACACCTTC
NA	few	TRBV5-1	TRBJ2-3	CASSPGLLTDTQYF	TGCGCCAGCAGCCCAGGACTCCTCACAGATACGCAGTATTTT